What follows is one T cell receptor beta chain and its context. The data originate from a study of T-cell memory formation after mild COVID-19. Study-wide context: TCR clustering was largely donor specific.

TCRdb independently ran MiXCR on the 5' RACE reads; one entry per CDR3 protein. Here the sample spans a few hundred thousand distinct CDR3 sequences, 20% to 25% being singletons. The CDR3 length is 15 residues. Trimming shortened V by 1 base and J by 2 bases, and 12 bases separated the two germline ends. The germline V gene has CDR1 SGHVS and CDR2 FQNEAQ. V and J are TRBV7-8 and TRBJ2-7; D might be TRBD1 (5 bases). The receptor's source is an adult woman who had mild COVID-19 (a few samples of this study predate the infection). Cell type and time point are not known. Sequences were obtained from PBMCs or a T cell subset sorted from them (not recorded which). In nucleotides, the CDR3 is TGTGCCAGCAGCTTAGTTCCGCAGGGCGCCTACGAGCAGTACTTC. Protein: CASSLVPQGAYEQYF.